This T cell receptor (beta chain) emerged from a study of tissue T cells after allogeneic stem cell transplantation. Study summary: A handful of GVHD patients had recipient-origin PBMCs collected before transplant. Study-level points and caveats: Anatomically similar tissues had similar TCR repertoires within each patient.

This CDR3 spans 12 amino acids. Germline trimming cut 1 base from V and 14 bases from J; bases unmatched to any gene: 6. Sequencing of TCRbeta CDR3 at survey depth gave sequences and template counts. Only in-frame clones appear in the TCRdb table, and some are missing; sequencing was by immunoSEQ multiplex PCR. The repertoire includes 25,000 to 30,000 clones, 85% of them detected once, and roughly 3.6% sits in the top ten. Comments on this clone: Its antigen is not known.

V gene TRBV12-3 or TRBV12-4 combines with J gene TRBJ2-5, with TRBD1 matching over 8 bases. Sequenced material: blood, taken before transplantation. The receptor comes from a woman aged 18-49 years who later had graft-versus-host disease after an allogeneic stem cell transplant. CDR3 loop: CASSLVSGGLYF. CDR3 coding DNA: TGTGCCAGCAGTTTAGTTTCAGGGGGCTTATACTTC.